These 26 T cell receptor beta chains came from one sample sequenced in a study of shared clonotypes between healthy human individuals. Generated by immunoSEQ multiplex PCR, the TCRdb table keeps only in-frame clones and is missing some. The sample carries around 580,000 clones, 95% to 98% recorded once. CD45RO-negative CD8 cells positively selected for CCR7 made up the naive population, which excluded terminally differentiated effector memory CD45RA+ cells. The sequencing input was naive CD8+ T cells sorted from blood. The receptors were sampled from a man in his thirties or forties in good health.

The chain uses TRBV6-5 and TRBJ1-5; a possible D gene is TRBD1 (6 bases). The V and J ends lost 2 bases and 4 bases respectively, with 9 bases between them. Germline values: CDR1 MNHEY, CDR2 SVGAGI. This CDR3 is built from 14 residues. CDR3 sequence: CASSYGGANQPQHF. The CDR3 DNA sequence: TGTGCCAGCAGTTACGGGGGGGCAAATCAGCCCCAGCATTTT.

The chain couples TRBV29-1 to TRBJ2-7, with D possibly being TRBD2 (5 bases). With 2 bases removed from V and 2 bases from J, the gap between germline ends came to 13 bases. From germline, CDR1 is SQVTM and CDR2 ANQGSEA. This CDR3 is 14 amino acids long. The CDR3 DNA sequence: TGCAGCGTTGAAATCCGGGGTTCAACCTACGAGCAGTACTTC. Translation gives CSVEIRGSTYEQYF.

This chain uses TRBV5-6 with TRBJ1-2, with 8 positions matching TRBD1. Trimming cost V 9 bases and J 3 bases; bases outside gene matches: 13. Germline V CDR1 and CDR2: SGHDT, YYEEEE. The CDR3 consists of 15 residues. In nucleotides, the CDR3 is TGTGCCACCATGGGGACGACAGGGGAGGACTATGGCTACACCTTC. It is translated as CATMGTTGEDYGYTF.

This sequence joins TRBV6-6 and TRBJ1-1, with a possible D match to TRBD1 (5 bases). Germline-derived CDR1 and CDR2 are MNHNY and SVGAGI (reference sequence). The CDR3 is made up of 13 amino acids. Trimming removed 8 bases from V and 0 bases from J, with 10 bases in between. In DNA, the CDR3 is TGTGCCAGCGAGACAGTGTTGAACACTGAAGCTTTCTTT. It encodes CASETVLNTEAFF.

CDR3 region: CASSPEGGGQGYEQYF. CDR3 coding DNA: TGCGCCAGCAGCCCCGAAGGTGGTGGACAGGGCTACGAGCAGTACTTC. The rearrangement joins TRBV5-1 to TRBJ2-7; 8 bases match TRBD1. This CDR3 comprises 16 residues. Germline assignment: CDR1 SGHRS and CDR2 YFSETQ. V dropped 4 bases and J dropped 3; count of bases not matched to a gene: 12. Filled out from reference TRBV5-1 and TRBJ2-7, the complete variable domain reads KAGVTQTPRYLIKTRGQQVTLSCSPISGHRSVSWYQQTPGQGLQFLFEYFSETQRNKGNFPGRFSGRQFSNSRSEMNVSTLELGDSALYLCASSPEGGGQGYEQYFGPGTRLTVT.

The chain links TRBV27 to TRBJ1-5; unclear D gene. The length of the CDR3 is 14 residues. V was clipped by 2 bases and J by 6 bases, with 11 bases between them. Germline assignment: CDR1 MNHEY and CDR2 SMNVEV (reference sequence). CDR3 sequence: CASSLNRERQPQHF. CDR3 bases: TGTGCCAGCAGTTTAAATAGGGAGCGTCAGCCCCAGCATTTT.

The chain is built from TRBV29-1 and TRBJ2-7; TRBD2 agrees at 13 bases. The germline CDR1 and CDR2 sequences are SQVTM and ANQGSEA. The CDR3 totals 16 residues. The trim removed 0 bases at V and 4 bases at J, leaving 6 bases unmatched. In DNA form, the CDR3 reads TGCAGCGTTGAAGATCAACTAGCGGGAGGGTTTTACGAGCAGTACTTC. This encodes CSVEDQLAGGFYEQYF.

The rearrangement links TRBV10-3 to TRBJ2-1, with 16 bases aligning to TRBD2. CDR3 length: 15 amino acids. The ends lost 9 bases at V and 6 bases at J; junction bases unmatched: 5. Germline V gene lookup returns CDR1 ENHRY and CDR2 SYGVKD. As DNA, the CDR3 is TGTGCCATGGGACTAGCGGGAGGGCCCGGCAATGAGCAGTTCTTC. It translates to CAMGLAGGPGNEQFF.

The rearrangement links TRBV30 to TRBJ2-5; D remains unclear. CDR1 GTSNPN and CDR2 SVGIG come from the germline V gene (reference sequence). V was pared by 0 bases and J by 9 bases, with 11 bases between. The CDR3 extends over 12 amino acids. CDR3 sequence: CAWSVLFPPQYF. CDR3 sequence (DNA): TGTGCCTGGAGTGTATTGTTTCCCCCCCAGTACTTC.

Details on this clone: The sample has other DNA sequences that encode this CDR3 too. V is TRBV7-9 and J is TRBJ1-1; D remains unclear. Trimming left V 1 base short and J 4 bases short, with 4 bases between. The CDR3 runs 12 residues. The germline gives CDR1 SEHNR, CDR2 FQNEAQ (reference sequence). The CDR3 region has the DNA TGTGCCAGCAGCTTAGTTGTCACTGAAGCTTTCTTT. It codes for CASSLVVTEAFF.

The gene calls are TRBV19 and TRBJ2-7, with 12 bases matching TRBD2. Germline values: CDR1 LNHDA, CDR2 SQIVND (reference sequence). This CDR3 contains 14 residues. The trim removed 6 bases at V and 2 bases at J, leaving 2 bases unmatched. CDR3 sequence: CASSRTSGTYEQYF. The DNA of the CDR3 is TGTGCCAGTAGCAGGACTAGCGGGACCTACGAGCAGTACTTC.

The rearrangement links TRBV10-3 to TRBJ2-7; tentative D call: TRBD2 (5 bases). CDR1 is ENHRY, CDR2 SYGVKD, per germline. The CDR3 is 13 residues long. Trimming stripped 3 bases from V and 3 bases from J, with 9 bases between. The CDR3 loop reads CAISDELDYEQYF. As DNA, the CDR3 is TGTGCCATCAGTGATGAACTAGACTACGAGCAGTACTTC.

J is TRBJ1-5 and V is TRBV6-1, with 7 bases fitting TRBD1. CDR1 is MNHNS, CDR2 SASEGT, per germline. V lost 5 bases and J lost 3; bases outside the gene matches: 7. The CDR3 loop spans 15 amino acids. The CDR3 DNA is TGTGCCAGCAGTCTCCGGGACAGCAACAATCAGCCCCAGCATTTT. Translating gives CASSLRDSNNQPQHF.

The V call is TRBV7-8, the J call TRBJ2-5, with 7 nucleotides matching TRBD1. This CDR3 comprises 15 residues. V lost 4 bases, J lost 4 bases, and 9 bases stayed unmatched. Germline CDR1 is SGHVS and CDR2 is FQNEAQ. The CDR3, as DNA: TGTGCCAGCAGCTCGCCGGGACAGATCGGAGAGACCCAGTACTTC. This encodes CASSSPGQIGETQYF.

CDR3 loop: CASSLGVYDRYNEQFF. In DNA, the CDR3 is TGTGCCAGCAGCTTAGGAGTATACGACCGATACAATGAGCAGTTCTTC. The chain carries TRBV7-9 and TRBJ2-1; D call uncertain. This CDR3 is built from 16 residues. The germline V gene has CDR1 SEHNR and CDR2 FQNEAQ (reference sequence). V lost 1 base and J lost 4, with 14 bases in between.

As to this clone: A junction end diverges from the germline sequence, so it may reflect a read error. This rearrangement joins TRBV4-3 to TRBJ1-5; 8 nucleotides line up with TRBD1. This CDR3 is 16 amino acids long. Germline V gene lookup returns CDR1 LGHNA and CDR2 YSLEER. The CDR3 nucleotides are TGCGCCAGCAGCCCGTTATTGGGACAGGACAATCTGCCCCAGCATTTT. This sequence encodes CASSPLLGQDNLPQHF.

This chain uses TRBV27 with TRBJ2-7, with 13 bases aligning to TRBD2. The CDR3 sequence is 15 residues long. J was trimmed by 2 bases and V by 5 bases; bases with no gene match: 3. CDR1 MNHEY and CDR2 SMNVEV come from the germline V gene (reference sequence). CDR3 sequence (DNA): TGTGCCAGCAGTCGACTAGCGGGAGGTCCCTACGAGCAGTACTTC. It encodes CASSRLAGGPYEQYF.

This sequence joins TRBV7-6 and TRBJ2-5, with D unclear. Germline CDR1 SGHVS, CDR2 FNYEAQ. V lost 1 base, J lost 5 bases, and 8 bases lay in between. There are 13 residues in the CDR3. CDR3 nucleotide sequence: TGTGCCAGCAGCTTAGTCCTTCGTGAGACCCAGTACTTC. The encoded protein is CASSLVLRETQYF.

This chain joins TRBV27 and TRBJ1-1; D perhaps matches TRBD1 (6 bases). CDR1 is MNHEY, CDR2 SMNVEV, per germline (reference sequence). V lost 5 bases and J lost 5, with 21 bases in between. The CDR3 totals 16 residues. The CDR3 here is CASSTRTGSGRTEAFF. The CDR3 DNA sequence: TGTGCCAGCAGTACCCGAACAGGGAGTGGGCGGACTGAAGCTTTCTTT.

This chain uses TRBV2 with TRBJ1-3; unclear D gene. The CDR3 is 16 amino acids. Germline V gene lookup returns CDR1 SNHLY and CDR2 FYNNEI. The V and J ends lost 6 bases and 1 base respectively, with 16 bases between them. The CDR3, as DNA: TGTGCCAGCAGCAACGGGCAGACGATTTCTGGAAACACCATATATTTT. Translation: CASSNGQTISGNTIYF.

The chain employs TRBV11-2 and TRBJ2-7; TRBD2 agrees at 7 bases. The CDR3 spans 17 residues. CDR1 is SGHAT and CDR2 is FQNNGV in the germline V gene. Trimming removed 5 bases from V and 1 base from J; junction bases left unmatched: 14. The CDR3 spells CASSRKRGEGLSYEQYF. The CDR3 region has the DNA TGTGCCAGCAGCCGTAAACGCGGGGAGGGCCTATCCTACGAGCAGTACTTC.

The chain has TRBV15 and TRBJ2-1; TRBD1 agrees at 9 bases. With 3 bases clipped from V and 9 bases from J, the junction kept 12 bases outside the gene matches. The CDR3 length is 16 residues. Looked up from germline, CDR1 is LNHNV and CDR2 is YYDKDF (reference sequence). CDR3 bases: TGTGCCACCAGCAGCGTAGGGACAGGGAAACCTACTGAGCAGTTCTTC. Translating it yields CATSSVGTGKPTEQFF.

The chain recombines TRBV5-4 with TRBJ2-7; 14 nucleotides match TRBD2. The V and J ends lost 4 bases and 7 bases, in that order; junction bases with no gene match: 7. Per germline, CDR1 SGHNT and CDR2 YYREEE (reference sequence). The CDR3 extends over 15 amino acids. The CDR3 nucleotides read TGTGCCAGCAGCCCCCGACTAGCGGGAGGGACAGAGCAGTACTTC. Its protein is CASSPRLAGGTEQYF.

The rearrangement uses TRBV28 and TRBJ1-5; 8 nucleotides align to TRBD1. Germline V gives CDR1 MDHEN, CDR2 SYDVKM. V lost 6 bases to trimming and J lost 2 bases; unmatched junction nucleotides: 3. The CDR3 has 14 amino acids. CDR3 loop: CASRGQGGNQPQHF. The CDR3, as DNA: TGTGCCAGCAGAGGACAGGGCGGCAATCAGCCCCAGCATTTT.

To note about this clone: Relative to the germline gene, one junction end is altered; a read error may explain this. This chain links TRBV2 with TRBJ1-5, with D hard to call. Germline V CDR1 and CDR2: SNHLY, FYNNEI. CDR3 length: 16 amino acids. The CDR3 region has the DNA TGTGCCAGCAGGGAAGACATACATTATAGCAATCAGCCCCAGCATTTT. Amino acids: CASREDIHYSNQPQHF.

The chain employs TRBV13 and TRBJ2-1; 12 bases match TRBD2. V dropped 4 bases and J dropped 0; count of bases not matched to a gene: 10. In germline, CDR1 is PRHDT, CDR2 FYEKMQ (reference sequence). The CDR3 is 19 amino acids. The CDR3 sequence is CASSSSGTSGLGSYNEQFF. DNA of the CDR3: TGTGCCAGCAGCTCTTCCGGGACTAGCGGGCTGGGCTCCTACAATGAGCAGTTCTTC.